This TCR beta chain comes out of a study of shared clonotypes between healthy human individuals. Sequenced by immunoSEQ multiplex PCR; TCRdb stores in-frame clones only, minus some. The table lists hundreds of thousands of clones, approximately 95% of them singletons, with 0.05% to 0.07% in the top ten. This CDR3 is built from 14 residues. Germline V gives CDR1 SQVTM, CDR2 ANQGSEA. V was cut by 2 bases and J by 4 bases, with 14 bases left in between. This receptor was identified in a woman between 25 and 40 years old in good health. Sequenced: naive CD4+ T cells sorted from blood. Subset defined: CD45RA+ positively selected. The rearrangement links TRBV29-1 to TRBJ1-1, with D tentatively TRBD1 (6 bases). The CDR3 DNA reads TGCAGCGTTGAATCGGGGGCTGCGGGCACTGAAGCTTTCTTT. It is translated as CSVESGAAGTEAFF.